The present TCR beta chain was sequenced within a study of Graves' ophthalmopathy and Graves' hyperthyroidism. Overall study findings and caveats: Among thyroid clonotypes expanded above 0.001 frequency, most also appeared in blood.

The germline V and J ends were trimmed by 5 bases and 2 bases, with 14 bases remaining between them. Germline V gives CDR1 SGHRS, CDR2 YFSETQ. This CDR3 contains 14 residues. On this clonotype itself: Its antigen is unknown.

TCR beta CDR3 amplification used RNA transcripts. Following a first-round RT-PCR that used HTBI primers, a second-round multiplex PCR was carried out. MiXCR was run by TCRdb on the multiplex PCR reads, yielding one entry per CDR3 protein. The data show 200,000 to 250,000 distinct CDR3 sequences, 20% to 25% seen once. Each donor who had ophthalmopathy showed moderate-to-severe activity, a CAS of ≥3, a NOSPECS of ≥4, and a duration under 3 months. As diagnostic evidence, clinical symptoms, serum thyroxine, TRAb, thyroid ultrasound and orbital computed tomography were relied upon. PBMCs were isolated by Ficoll-Paque density gradient centrifugation, using more than 8.5 ml of fresh peripheral blood as the starting material.

This receptor was taken from a woman aged 45 to 65 with Graves' ophthalmopathy. V usage is TRBV5-1 and J usage is TRBJ2-7; TRBD2 is a possible D gene (5 bases). Sequencing used peripheral blood. CDR3 bases: TGCGCCAGCAGGTCGAACGGACTGACCTACGAGCAGTACTTC. Translating it yields CASRSNGLTYEQYF.